This TCR beta chain was sequenced for a study of T cell responses to AZD1222 COVID-19 vaccine. Overall study results and limits: Among the donors, most were white British and more were female, and clonal diversity was possibly underestimated.

Details on this clone: Its antigen remains unidentified.

Generated by immunoSEQ multiplex PCR, the TCRdb table keeps only in-frame clones and is missing some. The repertoire includes 150,000 to 180,000 clones, 80% to 90% of them detected once, and over 6% sits in the top ten. Germline V gives CDR1 LNHDA, CDR2 SQIVND (reference sequence). The CDR3 has 14 amino acids. The ends were cut back, 7 bases at V and 3 bases at J, with 12 bases in the middle. The input for sequencing was peripheral blood, taken after recovery from COVID-19. This TCR came from an adult who had recovered from COVID-19. The chain is built from TRBV19 and TRBJ1-4; maybe TRBD1 (6 bases). CDR3 sequence reads: CASNHGGSNEKLFF. As DNA, the CDR3 is TGTGCCAGTAATCACGGGGGCTCTAATGAAAAACTGTTTTTT.